Listed below are T cell receptor beta chains from one sample, sequenced in a study of T-cell reconstitution after alpha-beta-depleted transplantation in children. TCRdb reprocessed the PCR reads with MiXCR, giving one entry per CDR3 protein. The repertoire holds fewer than 550,000 distinct CDR3 sequences, over 10% seen once, with around 13% in the top ten. Sequencing used PBMCs, mostly from graft donor cells, obtained 180 days after TCRalphabeta/CD19-depleted stem cell transplant. These receptors were obtained from a female patient between 2 and 15 years old who had a stem cell transplant for aplastic anemia, so the T cells may come from the graft donor. Both conserved end residues are part of each CDR3. Each record gives: J gene, clone size, V gene, D gene, CDR3 protein, CDR3 DNA. D genes are given only for firm matches. The size field is filled for only some rows; it gives once, few, many or a size class.

J: TRBJ1-2
size: NA
V: TRBV29-1
D: TRBD1
CDR3: CSVERGGGIGYTF
DNA: TGCAGCGTTGAAAGAGGGGGCGGAATCGGCTACACCTTC

J: TRBJ2-4
size: NA
V: TRBV28
D: NA
CDR3: CASSPRALGGIQYF
DNA: TGTGCCAGCAGTCCTCGGGCCCTCGGCGGCATTCAGTACTTC

J: TRBJ2-2
size: NA
V: TRBV6-5
D: TRBD2
CDR3: CASSYSAPRGRETGELFF
DNA: TGTGCCAGCAGTTACTCGGCCCCACGTGGGAGGGAGACCGGGGAGCTGTTTTTT

J: TRBJ2-3
size: many
V: TRBV11-1
D: TRBD2
CDR3: CASSLVSRLAASTDTQYF
DNA: TGTGCCAGCAGCTTAGTCTCTCGACTAGCGGCGAGCACAGATACGCAGTATTTT

J: TRBJ2-3
size: many
V: TRBV12-3/TRBV12-4
D: TRBD2
CDR3: CASVSGSGTDTQYF
DNA: TGTGCCAGCGTCAGCGGGAGTGGCACAGATACGCAGTATTTT

J: TRBJ2-2
size: NA
V: TRBV2
D: TRBD1
CDR3: CASSESPKEQGYNTGELFF
DNA: TGTGCCAGCAGTGAATCCCCCAAAGAACAGGGGTATAACACCGGGGAGCTGTTTTTT

J: TRBJ2-7
size: few
V: TRBV5-6
D: NA
CDR3: CASSLAEIRTEGKCYEQYF
DNA: TGTGCCAGCAGCTTGGCCGAGATACGGACGGAAGGTAAATGCTACGAGCAGTACTTC

J: TRBJ2-5
size: NA
V: TRBV11-2
D: NA
CDR3: CASSSRLGLETQYF
DNA: TGTGCCAGCAGCTCCCGGCTGGGCTTGGAGACCCAGTACTTC

J: TRBJ2-5
size: few
V: TRBV12-3/TRBV12-4
D: TRBD2
CDR3: CASSPGTSGPRSRETQYF
DNA: TGTGCCAGCAGTCCTGGGACTAGCGGCCCTAGGTCACGGGAGACCCAGTACTTC

J: TRBJ2-1
size: few
V: TRBV7-3
D: TRBD2
CDR3: CASSRGDSYNEQFF
DNA: TGTGCCAGCAGCCGGGGGGACTCATACAATGAGCAGTTCTTC

J: TRBJ2-6
size: NA
V: TRBV5-1
D: NA
CDR3: CASSFWGLRGANVLTF
DNA: TGCGCCAGCAGCTTTTGGGGGCTAAGAGGGGCCAACGTCCTGACTTTC

J: TRBJ2-1
size: NA
V: TRBV10-1
D: NA
CDR3: CASPHPSSYNEQFF
DNA: TGCGCCAGCCCTCACCCGAGCTCCTACAATGAGCAGTTCTTC

J: TRBJ2-2
size: few
V: TRBV24-1
D: NA
CDR3: CATSERDSWNTGELFF
DNA: TGTGCCACCAGTGAACGGGACTCTTGGAACACCGGGGAGCTGTTTTTT

J: TRBJ2-7
size: few
V: TRBV20-1
D: NA
CDR3: CSASPVRDGNIEQYF
DNA: TGCAGTGCTAGCCCAGTCCGGGACGGAAATATAGAGCAGTACTTC

J: TRBJ2-5
size: many
V: TRBV7-2
D: NA
CDR3: CASSLPPVETQYF
DNA: TGTGCCAGCAGCTTACCCCCTGTTGAGACCCAGTACTTC

J: TRBJ1-2
size: NA
V: TRBV7-2
D: NA
CDR3: CASSLGLGDYGYTF
DNA: TGTGCCAGCAGCTTAGGGTTGGGAGACTATGGCTACACCTTC

J: TRBJ2-5
size: NA
V: TRBV2
D: TRBD2
CDR3: CGSSEAWGGQETQYF
DNA: TGTGGCAGCAGTGAAGCGTGGGGGGGCCAAGAGACCCAGTACTTC

J: TRBJ2-1
size: many
V: TRBV20-1
D: TRBD2
CDR3: CSVPGLAYNEQFF
DNA: TGCAGTGTTCCGGGACTAGCCTACAATGAGCAGTTCTTC

J: TRBJ2-5
size: few
V: TRBV11-2
D: NA
CDR3: CASSPRSGWVEETQYF
DNA: TGTGCCAGCAGCCCCCGGAGTGGTTGGGTGGAAGAGACCCAGTACTTC

J: TRBJ2-1
size: many
V: TRBV12-3/TRBV12-4
D: TRBD2
CDR3: CASSPTLGTSGSAVYNEQFF
DNA: TGTGCCAGCAGTCCGACACTCGGGACTAGCGGGAGTGCAGTCTACAATGAGCAGTTCTTC

J: TRBJ1-2
size: few
V: TRBV29-1
D: NA
CDR3: CSVVFRGLFGYTF
DNA: TGCAGCGTTGTGTTCAGGGGTTTATTCGGCTACACCTTC

J: TRBJ2-4
size: few
V: TRBV5-1
D: TRBD2
CDR3: CASSSPRVSGTGNIQYF
DNA: TGCGCCAGCAGCTCCCCACGAGTAAGCGGGACGGGAAACATTCAGTACTTC

J: TRBJ2-7
size: few
V: TRBV4-2
D: TRBD2
CDR3: CASSQFLAASYEQYF
DNA: TGTGCCAGCAGCCAATTCCTAGCGGCGAGCTACGAGCAGTACTTC

J: TRBJ2-5
size: few
V: TRBV29-1
D: NA
CDR3: CSVAGVRPRQETQYF
DNA: TGCAGCGTTGCGGGCGTCAGACCTCGGCAAGAGACCCAGTACTTC

J: TRBJ2-1
size: NA
V: TRBV24-1
D: NA
CDR3: CATSGLSYNEQFF
DNA: TGTGCCACCAGTGGGCTATCCTACAATGAGCAGTTCTTC

J: TRBJ2-1
size: few
V: TRBV29-1
D: TRBD1
CDR3: CSVDDRGNEQFF
DNA: TGCAGCGTGGATGACAGGGGGAATGAGCAGTTCTTC

J: TRBJ2-5
size: many
V: TRBV10-3
D: TRBD1
CDR3: CAIKGSARGETQYF
DNA: TGTGCCATCAAAGGGTCAGCCAGGGGGGAGACCCAGTACTTC